The T cell receptor beta chain under discussion was sequenced for a study of T cells in Graves' hyperthyroidism and ophthalmopathy. Overall study results and limits: From stable hyperthyroidism, ophthalmopathy was separated by a 13 V-J model.

This clonotype has ten or more counts. What it binds is unknown. RNA transcripts yielded amplified TCR beta CDR3 regions. A set of HTBI primers served as the primers for a first-round RT-PCR of the TCR CDR3. TCRdb analysed the multiplex PCR reads with MiXCR anew, one entry per CDR3 protein. Of some 600,000 distinct CDR3 sequences in the sample, approximately 44% were seen once. The CDR3 loop spans 15 amino acids. The germline CDR1 and CDR2 sequences are LNHNV and YYDKDF (reference sequence). V dropped 5 bases and J dropped 0 bases, with 11 bases sitting between them. When ophthalmopathy did not progress within 18 months, Graves' hyperthyroidism was considered stable.

The rearrangement joins TRBV15 to TRBJ1-5; D perhaps matches TRBD1 (5 bases). The sequenced material came from peripheral blood or thyroid tissue (not recorded which). This receptor was identified in a woman under 30 with Graves' hyperthyroidism. The CDR3 DNA sequence: TGTGCCACCAGCGGGGGGAGGGATAGCAATCAGCCCCAGCATTTT. As protein: CATSGGRDSNQPQHF.